The rows below give T cell receptor beta chains drawn from one sample of a study of cytomegalovirus exposure and HLA in healthy donors. The repertoire was sequenced with immunoSEQ multiplex PCR; TCRdb's copy has only in-frame clones and lacks some. The sample gives about 120,000 clones, over 75% of which show up once; around 1.5% is in the top ten. The sequenced material came from PBMCs. The receptors here all came from a woman younger than 30 in good health and CMV-seronegative. Both conserved end residues are part of each CDR3. A D gene is named only where the DNA matches it firmly. The size of a clone is reported for some rows only, either as once, few or many, or as a class for expanded clones.

J: TRBJ1-5; size: .; V: TRBV5-5; D: .; DNA: TGTGCCAGCAGCAACCGGGACACCAGCAATCAGCCCCAGCATTTT; CDR3: CASSNRDTSNQPQHF
J: TRBJ1-2; size: few; V: TRBV29-1; D: TRBD1; DNA: TGCAGCGTAGCCGGGACAGGGACCGGCTACACCTTC; CDR3: CSVAGTGTGYTF
J: TRBJ1-2; size: .; V: TRBV18; D: TRBD1; DNA: TGTGCCAGCTCTCAAGACAGGGTGGCTAACTATGGCTACACCTTC; CDR3: CASSQDRVANYGYTF
J: TRBJ1-2; size: .; V: TRBV7-3; D: .; DNA: TGTGCCAGCAGCTCCGGACGGGGATCGGGCGGCTACACCTTC; CDR3: CASSSGRGSGGYTF
J: TRBJ1-1; size: few; V: TRBV11-3; D: .; DNA: TGTGCCAGCAGCCCTACCCGCAACACTGAAGCTTTCTTT; CDR3: CASSPTRNTEAFF
J: TRBJ2-3; size: .; V: TRBV5-1; D: .; DNA: TGCGCCAGCAGCCTAGGACAGGGAGGGGATACGCAGTATTTT; CDR3: CASSLGQGGDTQYF
J: TRBJ2-3; size: .; V: TRBV9; D: TRBD1; DNA: TGTGCCAGCAGCGTGGAGCGGGGGACAGGGGTTCAGCATACGCAGTATTTT; CDR3: CASSVERGTGVQHTQYF
J: TRBJ1-1; size: .; V: TRBV6-1; D: .; DNA: TGTGCCAGCAGTCTTACAGGGCGCACTGAAGCTTTCTTT; CDR3: CASSLTGRTEAFF
J: TRBJ1-1; size: few; V: TRBV9; D: .; DNA: TGTGCCAGCAGCGTAGAGTCTCAGCCGAGCGGGACTGAAGCTTTCTTT; CDR3: CASSVESQPSGTEAFF
J: TRBJ2-6; size: .; V: TRBV19; D: .; DNA: TGTGCCAGTTCAGGCAGGGCGTCTGGGGCCAACGGCCTGACTTTC; CDR3: CASSGRASGANGLTF
J: TRBJ1-1; size: .; V: TRBV6-5; D: .; DNA: TGTGCCAGCAGCCCAGGAGGGGAGGCCACTGAAGCTTTCTTT; CDR3: CASSPGGEATEAFF
J: TRBJ1-1; size: .; V: TRBV6-1; D: TRBD1; DNA: TGTGCCAGCAGTACACAGGGGGCCACTGAAGCTTTCTTT; CDR3: CASSTQGATEAFF
J: TRBJ2-1; size: .; V: TRBV7-2; D: TRBD2; DNA: TGTGCCAGCAGCTTAGCAGCTAGCGGGGCCTACAATGAGCAGTTCTTC; CDR3: CASSLAASGAYNEQFF
J: TRBJ1-1; size: few; V: TRBV15; D: .; DNA: TGTGCCACCAGCAGATCCGACCGAGACAGGCTTGAAGCTTTCTTT; CDR3: CATSRSDRDRLEAFF
J: TRBJ2-7; size: .; V: TRBV14; D: .; DNA: TGTGCCAGCAGCCAAGGAAATCCGGGAACCTACGAGCAGTACTTC; CDR3: CASSQGNPGTYEQYF
J: TRBJ1-1; size: .; V: TRBV19; D: .; DNA: TGTGCCAGTAGTATTAGGCCAGGGCCAAACACTGAAGCTTTCTTT; CDR3: CASSIRPGPNTEAFF
J: TRBJ1-6; size: .; V: TRBV30; D: .; DNA: TGTGCCTGGAGTACAGAGAATAATTCACCCCTCCACTTT; CDR3: CAWSTENNSPLHF
J: TRBJ2-1; size: once; V: TRBV19; D: .; DNA: TGTGCCAGTAGTTTCCGGGACTCCTCCTACAATGAGCAGTTCTTC; CDR3: CASSFRDSSYNEQFF
J: TRBJ1-6; size: .; V: TRBV7-8; D: .; DNA: TGTGCCAGCAGCTTATTGGAGGGGAGCTCCTATAATTCACCCCTCCACTTT; CDR3: CASSLLEGSSYNSPLHF
J: TRBJ2-1; size: .; V: TRBV15; D: .; DNA: TGTGCCACCAGCAGAGGGGTTGGGCACAATGAGCAGTTCTTC; CDR3: CATSRGVGHNEQFF
J: TRBJ1-6; size: .; V: TRBV7-9; D: .; DNA: TGTGCCAGCAGCGGGCAGGCGGGGTCCTATAATTCACCCCTCCACTTT; CDR3: CASSGQAGSYNSPLHF
J: TRBJ1-2; size: .; V: TRBV9; D: .; DNA: TGTGCCAGCAGCGTAGACAGGGCCTATGGCTACACCTTC; CDR3: CASSVDRAYGYTF
J: TRBJ2-7; size: .; V: TRBV28; D: TRBD2; DNA: TGTGCCAGCAACGCCGTAGGGGAGGGCTACGAGCAGTACTTC; CDR3: CASNAVGEGYEQYF
J: TRBJ1-5; size: .; V: TRBV2; D: .; DNA: .; CDR3: CASSTSGTANQPQHF
J: TRBJ2-5; size: few; V: TRBV7-3; D: TRBD2; DNA: TGTGCCAGCAGCTTAGGAGCGGGGGGGGAGACCCAGTACTTC; CDR3: CASSLGAGGETQYF
J: TRBJ2-1; size: .; V: TRBV27; D: TRBD1; DNA: TGTGCCAGCAGTTTAGGACAGGAACTCTCGAATGAGCAGTTCTTC; CDR3: CASSLGQELSNEQFF
J: TRBJ1-1; size: .; V: TRBV5-8; D: .; DNA: TGTGCCAGCAGCTTTGCAGGGGTTGTCACTGAAGCTTTCTTT; CDR3: CASSFAGVVTEAFF
J: TRBJ1-2; size: .; V: TRBV19; D: TRBD1; DNA: TGTGCCAGTAGTTCCTCGACAGGGGCGCCCTATGGCTACACCTTC; CDR3: CASSSSTGAPYGYTF
J: TRBJ2-7; size: once; V: TRBV10-3; D: TRBD1; DNA: TGTGCCATCAGCGACGACGGACAGGGCTCCTACGAGCAGTACTTC; CDR3: CAISDDGQGSYEQYF
J: TRBJ1-2; size: .; V: TRBV7-9; D: .; DNA: TGTGCCATCACGGGTGAAGACTATGGCTACACCTTC; CDR3: CAITGEDYGYTF
J: TRBJ1-2; size: .; V: TRBV21-1; D: .; DNA: TGTGCCAGCAGCAAAACTCGGGCGCACGGGAATGGCTACACCTTC; CDR3: CASSKTRAHGNGYTF
J: TRBJ1-1; size: few; V: TRBV5-1; D: TRBD1; DNA: TGCGCCAGCAGTAGCACAGGGGGTAGAAGGGGAACTGAAGCTTTCTTT; CDR3: CASSSTGGRRGTEAFF
J: TRBJ1-6; size: .; V: TRBV5-1; D: .; DNA: TGCGCCAGCAGCTTGAGTGGGGGCGATAATTCACCCCTCCACTTT; CDR3: CASSLSGGDNSPLHF
J: TRBJ2-5; size: .; V: TRBV5-5; D: .; DNA: TGTGCCAGCAGCTTGGGGGATCCAGGGGAGACCCAGTACTTC; CDR3: CASSLGDPGETQYF
J: TRBJ2-5; size: .; V: TRBV28; D: .; DNA: TGTGCCAGCAGTACCTCGGTCCCGTACCAAGAGACCCAGTACTTC; CDR3: CASSTSVPYQETQYF
J: TRBJ2-7; size: few; V: TRBV4-2; D: TRBD2; DNA: TGTGCCAGCAGCCAAGATAATCGGGGGGGTAGGTCCTACGAGCAGTACTTC; CDR3: CASSQDNRGGRSYEQYF
J: TRBJ2-7; size: .; V: TRBV10-1; D: .; DNA: TGCGCCAGCAGTGAGTGGCGGAAAGAGGGCGAGCAGTACTTC; CDR3: CASSEWRKEGEQYF
J: TRBJ2-3; size: .; V: TRBV4-1; D: .; DNA: TGCGCCAGCAGCTCCCCGTCGACAGACACAGATACGCAGTATTTT; CDR3: CASSSPSTDTDTQYF
J: TRBJ2-7; size: .; V: TRBV5-6; D: .; DNA: TGTGCCAGCAGCTTGAGGCAGGTCTACGAGCAGTACTTC; CDR3: CASSLRQVYEQYF
J: TRBJ1-6; size: .; V: TRBV10-3; D: .; DNA: TGTGCCATCAGTGGGAACAGCAGCTCCTATAATTCACCCCTCCACTTT; CDR3: CAISGNSSSYNSPLHF
J: TRBJ1-5; size: .; V: TRBV10-2; D: .; DNA: TGCGCCAGCAGTGAGTTAAGTAGTTTGCCCCAGCATTTT; CDR3: CASSELSSLPQHF
J: TRBJ1-2; size: .; V: TRBV4-3; D: TRBD1; DNA: TGCGCCAGCAGCAAATACAGGGGGCCCCTTGGTGGCTACACCTTC; CDR3: CASSKYRGPLGGYTF
J: TRBJ2-3; size: .; V: TRBV2; D: TRBD2; DNA: TGTGCCAGCAGGCCTGGGGTAGCGGGAGTAGATCGGCGGGCAGATACGCAGTATTTT; CDR3: CASRPGVAGVDRRADTQYF